Below, 27 T cell receptor beta chains from the same sample are listed, as sequenced in a study of beta chain features in type 1 diabetes. General study findings and limits: The study found moderately but significantly shorter TCRB CDR3s in all four CD4+ subsets of Type 1 diabetes patients.

As every portion of the isolated RNA was reverse transcribed, the sequencing read expressed TCRB transcripts. Method: immunoSEQ multiplex PCR; TCRdb's copy keeps in-frame clones and lacks some. This table holds about 360,000 clones, about 12% found once. These receptors' targets are unknown. Material for sequencing was naive CD4+ T cells from blood. These receptors were taken from a woman aged 18-30 years with type 1 diabetes.

V is TRBV7-9 and J is TRBJ1-5; maybe TRBD1 (6 bases). The CDR3 spans 13 residues. V lost 5 bases and J 5 bases, leaving 10 bases between the germline ends. Germline values: CDR1 SEHNR, CDR2 FQNEAQ (reference sequence). This CDR3 reads CASSQGQDQPQHF. In DNA form, the CDR3 reads TGTGCCAGCAGCCAGGGACAAGATCAGCCCCAGCATTTT.

The chain combines TRBV28 with TRBJ1-1; no reliable D call. The CDR3 spans 15 residues. CDR1 and CDR2 (germline): MDHEN, SYDVKM. Trimming pared 6 bases from V and 5 bases from J, leaving 19 bases between. This CDR3 is CASRPPSAGRTEAFF. CDR3 nucleotides: TGTGCCAGCAGGCCCCCCTCGGCGGGGAGAACTGAAGCTTTCTTT.

As concerns this clone: This specimen includes other DNA sequences encoding the same CDR3. This chain connects TRBV9 to TRBJ2-2; weak D call: TRBD1 (5 bases). With 0 bases removed from V and 1 base from J, the gap between germline ends came to 10 bases. The CDR3 loop spans 16 amino acids. Looked up from germline, CDR1 is SGDLS and CDR2 is YYNGEE. CDR3 sequence: CASSVGGRENTGELFF. In DNA, the CDR3 is TGTGCCAGCAGCGTAGGAGGCAGGGAGAACACCGGGGAGCTGTTTTTT.

This clone was seen a few times. The chain combines TRBV27 with TRBJ1-2; D ambiguous. Germline CDR1 reads MNHEY; CDR2 reads SMNVEV (reference sequence). The CDR3 totals 12 residues. The V end was cut by 3 bases, the J end by 4 bases, with 6 bases between. The CDR3 nucleotides are TGTGCCAGCAGTTTCCGGGGCTATGGCTACACCTTC. Amino acid sequence: CASSFRGYGYTF.

This chain uses TRBV7-9 with TRBJ2-7; possible D gene TRBD1, 5 bases. The germline V gene encodes CDR1 SEHNR and CDR2 FQNEAQ (reference sequence). The CDR3 loop spans 12 amino acids. The germline V and J ends were trimmed by 5 bases and 6 bases, with 11 bases remaining between them. CDR3: CASSLWGREQYF. The CDR3 coding sequence is TGTGCCAGCAGCCTCTGGGGCCGCGAGCAGTACTTC.

The table lists this clone with a few counts. V usage is TRBV10-3 and J usage is TRBJ2-7; weak D call: TRBD2 (5 bases). CDR1 is ENHRY, CDR2 SYGVKD, per germline. V gave up 8 bases and J gave up 2 bases, with 13 bases separating them. The CDR3 has 13 residues. The CDR3 DNA follows: TGTGCCATCCGGGCCGGGGTCCCCTACGAGCAGTACTTC. It specifies CAIRAGVPYEQYF.

This clone has more than one count but fewer than ten. The J gene is TRBJ1-1, the V gene TRBV9; no clear D. With 0 bases removed from V and 6 bases from J, the gap between germline ends came to 12 bases. Per germline, CDR1 SGDLS and CDR2 YYNGEE. The CDR3 length is 14 residues. The CDR3 region is CASSVESRGSEAFF. The CDR3, as DNA: TGTGCCAGCAGCGTAGAAAGTCGAGGATCTGAAGCTTTCTTT.

This clone was detected only once. This chain uses TRBV19 with TRBJ2-1; 8 nucleotides agree with TRBD2. V shed 6 bases and J 6 bases; nucleotides not matched to a gene: 7. The CDR3 is made up of 14 amino acids. Germline V gene lookup returns CDR1 LNHDA and CDR2 SQIVND (reference sequence). Written as DNA, the CDR3 is TGTGCCAGTAGAAGTAGCGGGGAGATCAATGAGCAGTTCTTC. Translation gives CASRSSGEINEQFF.

The gene calls are TRBV5-6 and TRBJ1-1, with D perhaps TRBD1 (5 bases). This CDR3 region has 13 residues. CDR1 SGHDT and CDR2 YYEEEE come from the germline V gene. Trimming took 4 bases from V and 8 from J, leaving 15 bases between them. The CDR3 loop is CASSLRQTYEAFF. The CDR3 DNA follows: TGTGCCAGCAGCCTCCGACAGACTTACGAAGCTTTCTTT.

The chain uses TRBV30 and TRBJ1-5, with 9 bases identical to TRBD1. V lost 0 bases and J lost 2; bases outside the gene matches: 2. Per germline, CDR1 GTSNPN and CDR2 SVGIG (reference sequence). The CDR3 has 15 amino acids. The chain's CDR3 is CAWSVQGARNQPQHF. In DNA, the CDR3 is TGTGCCTGGAGTGTACAGGGGGCGCGCAATCAGCCCCAGCATTTT.

In its sample, this clone was seen a few times. The chain joins TRBV4-3 to TRBJ2-4; D possibly corresponds to TRBD2 (5 bases). The germline V gene encodes CDR1 LGHNA and CDR2 YSLEER. This CDR3 contains 14 residues. Trimming took 0 bases from V and 9 from J, leaving 12 bases between them. The DNA for the CDR3 is TGCGCCAGCAGCCAAGATAAGGTGGGAGCCATTCAGTACTTC. Translated: CASSQDKVGAIQYF.

This clone occurred a few times. This chain joins TRBV28 and TRBJ1-4; D is uncertain. The CDR3 is 13 residues long. Trimming left V 7 bases short and J 0 bases short, with 6 bases between. The V gene's germline CDR1 is MDHEN and CDR2 SYDVKM. The CDR3 nucleotides read TGTGCCAGCACAAGCCCAACTAATGAAAAACTGTTTTTT. This sequence encodes CASTSPTNEKLFF.

The rearrangement joins TRBV4-1 to TRBJ1-4, with D possibly TRBD1 on 5 matching bases. V was pared by 3 bases and J by 8 bases, with 16 bases between. This CDR3 is built from 15 residues. Germline V CDR1 and CDR2: MGHRA, YSYEKL. Here the CDR3 reads CASSQGWGLGEKLFF. CDR3 coding DNA: TGCGCCAGCAGCCAGGGGTGGGGACTTGGGGAAAAACTGTTTTTT.

The rearrangement uses TRBV7-9 and TRBJ2-3, with 12 bases lining up with TRBD2. With 9 bases clipped from V and 2 bases from J, the junction kept 12 bases outside the gene matches. CDR1 is SEHNR, CDR2 FQNEAQ, per germline (reference sequence). The CDR3 loop spans 17 amino acids. CDR3 DNA sequence: TGTGCCAGTCCTCCGGGACTAGCGGGTCTCACCACAGATACGCAGTATTTT. Translation: CASPPGLAGLTTDTQYF. Full variable domain (rest looked up from reference TRBV7-9 and TRBJ2-3): DTGVSQNPRHKITKRGQNVTFRCDPISEHNRLYWYRQTLGQGPEFLTYFQNEAQLEKSRLLSDRFSAERPKGSFSTLEIQRTEQGDSAMYLCASPPGLAGLTTDTQYFGPGTRLTVL.

The V gene is TRBV7-6, the J gene TRBJ2-1; 8 bases are shared with TRBD2. This CDR3 region has 14 residues. The V and J ends lost 4 bases and 9 bases, in that order; junction bases with no gene match: 8. The germline V gene encodes CDR1 SGHVS and CDR2 FNYEAQ. The CDR3 here is CASSWPQRETEQFF. CDR3 in DNA: TGTGCCAGCAGCTGGCCCCAGCGGGAGACTGAGCAGTTCTTC.

This rearrangement joins TRBV5-1 to TRBJ1-1; D is perhaps TRBD1 (6 bases). The V gene's germline CDR1 is SGHRS and CDR2 YFSETQ. The CDR3 runs 11 residues. Trimming shortened V by 4 bases and J by 7 bases, and 8 bases separated the two germline ends. The DNA for the CDR3 is TGCGCCAGCAGCATGGACAGTGAAGCTTTCTTT. It translates to CASSMDSEAFF.

The chain couples TRBV7-9 to TRBJ2-3; maybe TRBD2 (5 bases). Trimming shortened V by 4 bases and J by 15 bases, and 11 bases separated the two germline ends. This CDR3 comprises 10 residues. CDR1 is SEHNR and CDR2 is FQNEAQ in the germline V gene (reference sequence). The CDR3 nucleotides read TGTGCCAGCAGCTGGGAAGGACTCTATTTT. Translated, it gives CASSWEGLYF.

The sample holds a few counts of this clone. The rearrangement joins TRBV15 to TRBJ2-7; a possible D gene is TRBD2 (6 bases). V lost 1 base to trimming and J lost 3 bases, with 13 bases between them. CDR1 is LNHNV and CDR2 is YYDKDF in the germline V gene (reference sequence). The CDR3 consists of 15 residues. Here the CDR3 reads CATSRGLPGVYEQYF. The CDR3 nucleotides are TGTGCCACCAGCAGAGGATTACCGGGAGTCTACGAGCAGTACTTC.

This chain links TRBV13 with TRBJ2-3, with 8 bases aligning to TRBD1. The J segment lost 6 bases and the V segment lost 5 bases, leaving 7 bases of the junction unmatched. The germline V gene encodes CDR1 PRHDT and CDR2 FYEKMQ (reference sequence). This CDR3 spans 14 amino acids. CDR3 DNA: TGTGCCAGCAGCCCCGGACAGGGCCTTGATACGCAGTATTTT. Protein sequence: CASSPGQGLDTQYF.

This clone was observed a handful of times. The chain carries TRBV28 and TRBJ1-2; D unclear. The germline V gene encodes CDR1 MDHEN and CDR2 SYDVKM. The CDR3 totals 12 residues. Between the trimmed V and J ends, which lost 6 bases and 8 bases, there was a span of 13 bases. CDR3 nucleotides: TGTGCCAGCAGCCGCCAGGCGCACGGCTACACCTTC. Translated, it gives CASSRQAHGYTF.

This clone was seen more than once but under ten times. The genes are TRBV4-3 and TRBJ1-1; the D gene is possibly TRBD1 (5 bases). V lost 1 base and J lost 6, with 9 bases in between. This CDR3 contains 13 residues. Germline loops: CDR1 LGHNA, CDR2 YSLEER. CDR3 bases: TGCGCCAGCAGCCAAGGGAGGGGAGCTGAAGCTTTCTTT. Its protein product is CASSQGRGAEAFF.

This clone has only a few counts. The chain uses TRBV5-1 and TRBJ2-1; 7 bases align to TRBD1. CDR1 is SGHRS and CDR2 is YFSETQ in the germline V gene. The CDR3 spans 15 residues. The V and J ends lost 1 base and 10 bases, in that order; junction bases with no gene match: 11. This chain's CDR3 is CASSLNRQGTIEQFF. CDR3 nucleotide sequence: TGCGCCAGCAGCTTGAACCGACAGGGAACCATCGAGCAGTTCTTC. Full variable domain (rest looked up from reference TRBV5-1 and TRBJ2-1): KAGVTQTPRYLIKTRGQQVTLSCSPISGHRSVSWYQQTPGQGLQFLFEYFSETQRNKGNFPGRFSGRQFSNSRSEMNVSTLELGDSALYLCASSLNRQGTIEQFFGPGTRLTVL.

This clone was detected only a few times. The same CDR3 is also encoded by other DNA sequences in this sample. The chain joins TRBV18 to TRBJ1-5; 7 bases are a match to TRBD1. Per the germline V gene, CDR1 is KGHSH and CDR2 is LQKENI. There are 14 residues in the CDR3. The V gene end was trimmed by 2 bases and the J gene end by 4 bases; junction bases not matched to a gene: 2. CDR3 protein: CASSPSGGNQPQHF. The CDR3, as DNA: TGTGCCAGCTCACCATCAGGGGGAAATCAGCCCCAGCATTTT.

This chain links TRBV19 with TRBJ1-5; the D is unclear. Deletions cut 4 bases from V and 6 bases from J, with 10 bases between. Germline CDR1 is LNHDA and CDR2 is SQIVND (reference sequence). This CDR3 has 13 residues. CDR3 sequence (DNA): TGTGCCAGTAGTAAAGCTCGGGGTCAGCCCCAGCATTTT. This sequence encodes CASSKARGQPQHF.

There are a few counts of this clone. The chain combines TRBV28 with TRBJ2-5, with 7 bases that match TRBD2. The CDR3 is made up of 15 amino acids. V dropped 6 bases and J dropped 3; count of bases not matched to a gene: 10. Germline CDR1 and CDR2: MDHEN and SYDVKM. Here the CDR3 DNA reads TGTGCCAGCAGCCCACCCTTCGCGGGAGAAGAGACCCAGTACTTC. This sequence encodes CASSPPFAGEETQYF.

The rearrangement joins TRBV7-2 to TRBJ2-7; 8 bases line up with TRBD2. Germline trimming cut 4 bases from V and 8 bases from J; bases unmatched to any gene: 13. CDR3 length: 15 amino acids. Germline CDR1 is SGHTA and CDR2 is FQGNSA. CDR3 coding DNA: TGTGCCAGCAGCTCCCGGGAGGGACGACAGGCCCAGCAGTACTTC. Amino acid sequence: CASSSREGRQAQQYF.

Only a few counts were recorded for this clone. This sequence joins TRBV5-1 and TRBJ2-5; tentative D call: TRBD2 (7 bases). This CDR3 has 15 amino acids. Per the germline V gene, CDR1 is SGHRS and CDR2 is YFSETQ. V lost 5 bases to trimming and J lost 5 bases, with 19 bases between them. CDR3 loop: CASRTLRGAGETQYF. CDR3 nucleotides: TGCGCCAGCAGGACCCTCCGGGGGGCAGGGGAGACCCAGTACTTC.